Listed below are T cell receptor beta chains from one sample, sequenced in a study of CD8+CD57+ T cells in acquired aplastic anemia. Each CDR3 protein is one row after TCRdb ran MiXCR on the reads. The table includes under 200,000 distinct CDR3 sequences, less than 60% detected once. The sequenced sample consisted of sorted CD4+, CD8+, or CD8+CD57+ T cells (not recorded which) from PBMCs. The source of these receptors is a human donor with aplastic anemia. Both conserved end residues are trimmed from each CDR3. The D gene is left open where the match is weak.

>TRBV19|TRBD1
ASKRQGNSPLH
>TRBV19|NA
ASSILGSGNTIY
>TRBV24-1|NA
ATSDSDREQF
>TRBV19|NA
ASSIGKGAYEQY
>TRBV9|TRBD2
ASSVSGSSNMETQY
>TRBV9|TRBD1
ASSPRTGYGDEQF
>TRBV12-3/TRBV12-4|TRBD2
ASSWQPTSGGTDTQY
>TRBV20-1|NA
SASSQGRFYINQPQH
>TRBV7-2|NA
ASSYRDAPW
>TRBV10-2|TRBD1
ASSESGQGANLH
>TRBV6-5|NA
ASSYVGEAF
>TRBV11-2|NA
ASSWGSLLEPDTQY
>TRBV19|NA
ATQLGTEAF
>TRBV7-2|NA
ASSYGGSTYEQY
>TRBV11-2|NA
ASSPSWGRDEQF
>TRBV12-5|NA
ASGLDGYDGQGYFSGANVLT
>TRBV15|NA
ATSREGGGGGSETQY
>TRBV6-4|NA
ASSVTNGEQF
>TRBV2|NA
ASSLSQGTHREQY
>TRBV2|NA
ASSGRPTQGYT
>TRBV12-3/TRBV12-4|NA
TSSRTLEAF
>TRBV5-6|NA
ASSLGTYNQPQH
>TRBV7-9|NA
ASSHGLNYGYT
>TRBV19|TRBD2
ASSIPSSGTTGELF
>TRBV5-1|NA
ASSRRSVVKGCT
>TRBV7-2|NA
ASSRDISRDGYT
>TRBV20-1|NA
SANPDTAFSYEQY
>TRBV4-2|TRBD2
ASSQDTSGGNEQF
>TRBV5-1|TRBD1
ASSSQGINYGYT
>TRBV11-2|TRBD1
ASSLGTGGRSTDTQY
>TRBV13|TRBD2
ASSPRGSGRGETQY
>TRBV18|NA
ASSPSSTASNYGYT
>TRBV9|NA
ASSSLVADTGELF
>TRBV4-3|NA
ASSRQGIGADTQY
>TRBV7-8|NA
ASSLVAMVIGETQY
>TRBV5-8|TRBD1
ASSSTGQGATEAF
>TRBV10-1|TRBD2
ASRRLAGDLEQY
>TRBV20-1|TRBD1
SASNRGGYT
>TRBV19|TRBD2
ASSKGLAGAPSYNEQF
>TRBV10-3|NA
AIRDERLGTQDYEQY
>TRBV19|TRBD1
ASSTRRGQGRY
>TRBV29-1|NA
SVAGRAGYYEQY
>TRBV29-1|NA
SVRKMNTEAF
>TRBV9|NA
ASSVDPGAGEQY
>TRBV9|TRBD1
ASSDDTGTADSPLH
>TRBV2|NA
ASSEVGATNTEAF
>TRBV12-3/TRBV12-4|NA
ASSSGIGPYGYT
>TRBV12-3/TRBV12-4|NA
ASSTGGVRGYT